This T cell receptor (beta chain) was identified in a study of glioma-infiltrating T cells. As concerns this clonotype: This beta chain is an off-target read within a library intended for alpha chains, so its frequency means little.

CDR1 and CDR2 (germline): MNHEY, SMNVEV (reference sequence). The V segment lost 3 bases and the J segment 5 bases; nucleotides outside the gene matches: 15. There are 17 residues in the CDR3. The iRepertoire nested amplicon-rescue multiplex PCR amplified TCR alpha and beta CDR3s from RNA. Each CDR3 protein is one row after TCRdb ran MiXCR on the multiplex PCR reads. This table holds fewer than 3,500 distinct CDR3 sequences, 65% to 90% found once. This receptor was taken from a human donor with low-grade glioma or glioblastoma, undergoing nonglioma brain surgery, or in good health (not recorded which). Sequenced input: glioma tissue, nonneoplastic brain tissue, or PBMCs (not recorded which). The rearrangement links TRBV27 to TRBJ2-7; 8 nucleotides line up with TRBD2. The chain's CDR3 is CASSFGIWFREGNEQYF. CDR3 bases: TGTGCCAGCAGTTTTGGTATCTGGTTCCGGGAGGGCAACGAGCAGTACTTC.